This T cell receptor (beta chain) comes out of a study of T cell repertoires in cytomegalovirus infection. The wider study: HLA-B-restricted CMV epitopes that are well studied were used alongside recently identified HLA-C-restricted ones. Public TCR beta signatures marked donors with CMV infection and the matching HLA.

TCRdb ran MiXCR on the reads and lists one entry per CDR3 protein. The sample includes approximately 910,000 distinct CDR3 sequences, roughly 30% of them seen just once. Study-wide results and limits: The ex vivo response was dominated by HLA-C-restricted CMV-specific TCR beta clonotypes. Summed frequency of public TCR beta families distinguished CMV carriers with the relevant HLA.

In its sample, this clonotype was seen many times. The antigen is not known. The CDR3 is 13 amino acids. Trimming left V 7 bases short and J 4 bases short, with 11 bases between. The germline gives CDR1 LGHNT, CDR2 FRNRAP. The V and J genes are TRBV12-5 and TRBJ2-1; the D gene could be TRBD1 or TRBD2 (5 bases each). The sample consisted of cultured CD8+ T cells from PBMCs, taken from culture after CMV antigen stimulation. The receptor's source is a human donor in good health (CMV status not recorded). Some clones in this sample may be carry-over from other donors' samples. CDR3 in DNA: TGTGCTAGTGCCCCTGGGGGTTACAATGAGCAGTTCTTC. This gives the protein CASAPGGYNEQFF.